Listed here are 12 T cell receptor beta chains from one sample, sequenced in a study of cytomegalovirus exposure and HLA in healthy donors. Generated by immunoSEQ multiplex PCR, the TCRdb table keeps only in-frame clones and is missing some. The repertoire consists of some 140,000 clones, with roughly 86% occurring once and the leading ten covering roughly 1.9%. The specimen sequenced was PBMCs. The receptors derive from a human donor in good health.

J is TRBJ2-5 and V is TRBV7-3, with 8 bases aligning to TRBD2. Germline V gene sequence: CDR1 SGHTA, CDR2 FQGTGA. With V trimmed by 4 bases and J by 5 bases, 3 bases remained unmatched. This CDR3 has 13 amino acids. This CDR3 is CASSSSGGETQYF. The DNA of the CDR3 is TGTGCCAGCAGCTCTTCGGGAGGGGAGACCCAGTACTTC.

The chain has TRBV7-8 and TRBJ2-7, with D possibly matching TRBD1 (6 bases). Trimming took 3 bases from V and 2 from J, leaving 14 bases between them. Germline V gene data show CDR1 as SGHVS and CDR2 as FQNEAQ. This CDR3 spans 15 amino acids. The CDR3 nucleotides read TGTGCCAGCAGCTTGATGACAGGCCCTACCTACGAGCAGTACTTC. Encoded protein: CASSLMTGPTYEQYF.

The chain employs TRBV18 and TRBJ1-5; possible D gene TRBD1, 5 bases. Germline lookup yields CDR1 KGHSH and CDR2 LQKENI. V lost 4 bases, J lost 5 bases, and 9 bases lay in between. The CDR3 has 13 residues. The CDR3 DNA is TGTGCCAGCTCACTCGACAGATATCAGCCCCAGCATTTT. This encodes CASSLDRYQPQHF.

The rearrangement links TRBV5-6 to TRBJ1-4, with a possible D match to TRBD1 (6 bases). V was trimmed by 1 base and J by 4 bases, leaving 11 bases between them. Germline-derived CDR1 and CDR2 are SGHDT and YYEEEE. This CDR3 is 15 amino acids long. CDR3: CASSLNRDNNEKLFF. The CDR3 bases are TGTGCCAGCAGCTTGAACCGGGACAATAATGAAAAACTGTTTTTT. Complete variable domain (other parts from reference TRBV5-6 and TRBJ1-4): DAGVTQSPTHLIKTRGQQVTLRCSPKSGHDTVSWYQQALGQGPQFIFQYYEEEERQRGNFPDRFSGHQFPNYSSELNVNALLLGDSALYLCASSLNRDNNEKLFFGSGTQLSVL.

The CDR3 bases are TGTGCCACCAGCAGAGAGAAGTGGGCTGAGAAGCCCCAGCATTTT. Its protein product is CATSREKWAEKPQHF. The V call is TRBV15, the J call TRBJ1-5; D is unclear. Germline assignment: CDR1 LNHNV and CDR2 YYDKDF (reference sequence). Trimming took 0 bases from V and 8 from J, leaving 14 bases between them. The CDR3 covers 15 residues.

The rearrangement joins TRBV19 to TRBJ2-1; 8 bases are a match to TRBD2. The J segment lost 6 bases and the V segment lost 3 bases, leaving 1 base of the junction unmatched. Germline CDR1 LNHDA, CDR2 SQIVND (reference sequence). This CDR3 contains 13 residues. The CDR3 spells CASSMTSANEQFF. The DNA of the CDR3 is TGTGCCAGTAGTATGACTAGCGCCAATGAGCAGTTCTTC.

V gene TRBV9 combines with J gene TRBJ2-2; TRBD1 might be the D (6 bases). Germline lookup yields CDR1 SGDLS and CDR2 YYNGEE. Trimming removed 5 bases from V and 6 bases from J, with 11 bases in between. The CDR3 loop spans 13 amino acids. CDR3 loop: CASRQGRAGELFF. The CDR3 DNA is TGTGCCAGCAGACAGGGCAGGGCCGGGGAGCTGTTTTTT.

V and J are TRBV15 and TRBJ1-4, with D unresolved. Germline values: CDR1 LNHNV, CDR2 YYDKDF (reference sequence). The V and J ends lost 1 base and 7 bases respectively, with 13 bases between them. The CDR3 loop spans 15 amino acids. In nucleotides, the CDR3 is TGTGCCACCAGCAGAGGGGAGGGCCAGACTGAAAAACTGTTTTTT. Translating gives CATSRGEGQTEKLFF.

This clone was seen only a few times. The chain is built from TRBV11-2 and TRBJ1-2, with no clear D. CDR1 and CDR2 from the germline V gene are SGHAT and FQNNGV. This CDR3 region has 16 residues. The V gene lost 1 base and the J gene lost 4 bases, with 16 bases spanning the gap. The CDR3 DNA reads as TGTGCCAGCAGCTTAGCATTGAGGTCTTCTCCCTATGGCTACACCTTC. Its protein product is CASSLALRSSPYGYTF. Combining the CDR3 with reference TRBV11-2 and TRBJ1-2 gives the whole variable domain EAGVAQSPRYKIIEKRQSVAFWCNPISGHATLYWYQQILGQGPKLLIQFQNNGVVDDSQLPKDRFSAERLKGVDSTLKIQPAKLEDSAVYLCASSLALRSSPYGYTFGSGTRLTVV.

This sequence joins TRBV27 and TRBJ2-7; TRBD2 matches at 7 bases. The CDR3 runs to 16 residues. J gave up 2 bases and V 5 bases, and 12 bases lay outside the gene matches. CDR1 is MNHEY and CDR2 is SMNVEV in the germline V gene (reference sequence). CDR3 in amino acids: CASSALGGRNPYEQYF. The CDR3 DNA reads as TGTGCCAGCAGTGCCTTGGGCGGGAGAAATCCCTACGAGCAGTACTTC.

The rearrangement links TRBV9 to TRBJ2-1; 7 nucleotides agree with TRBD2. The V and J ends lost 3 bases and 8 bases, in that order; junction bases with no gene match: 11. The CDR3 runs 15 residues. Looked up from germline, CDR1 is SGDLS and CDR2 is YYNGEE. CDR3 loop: CASSAPGTIPDEQFF. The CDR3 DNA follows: TGTGCCAGCAGCGCCCCGGGGACTATTCCCGATGAGCAGTTCTTC.

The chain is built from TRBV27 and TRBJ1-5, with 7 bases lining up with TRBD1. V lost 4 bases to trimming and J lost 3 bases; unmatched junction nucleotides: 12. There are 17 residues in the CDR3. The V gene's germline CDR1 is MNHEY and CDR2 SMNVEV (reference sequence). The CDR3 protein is CASSSKGGQLSNQPQHF. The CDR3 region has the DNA TGTGCCAGCAGTTCAAAAGGGGGACAGCTTTCCAATCAGCCCCAGCATTTT.